This record looks at one TCR beta chain sequence and its context. Its antigen is still unknown. The libraries of TRB cDNA were constructed through 5' RACE using UMI labels. TCRdb reprocessed the 5' RACE reads and reports one entry per CDR3 protein, with no DNA. Here the sample table reports about 130,000 distinct CDR3 sequences. CD45RO-CCR7+CD27+CD95- was the phenotype of naive CD8+ T cells. The data were obtained in a study of CXCR3-negative and CXCR3-positive naive CD8 T cells. Points from the study as a whole: Post-cryopreservation CXCR3 expression was partly diminished, and the bulk of assays employed fresh PBMCs. Higher TRB CDR3 hydrophobicity marked CXCR3-positive naive cells relative to CXCR3-negative naive cells. Naive cells that were CXCR3-negative or CXCR3-positive used TRBV-TRBJ genes alike, while memory cells diverged. Naive subsets were similarly diverse, while memory CD8+ repertoires were much less diverse.

This CDR3 has 17 amino acids. Per germline, CDR1 MGHDK and CDR2 SYGVNS. The gene calls are TRBV25-1 and TRBJ1-6. The sequencing input was naive CXCR3+ CD8+ T cells from blood. Specified subset: CD45RO-CCR7+CD27+CD95- naive CD8+ T cells expressing CXCR3 (TNR3+). The clonotype was recovered from a human donor in good health. Some clones in this sample may be carry-over from other donors' samples. The CDR3 sequence is CASSSHREGQYNSPLHF.